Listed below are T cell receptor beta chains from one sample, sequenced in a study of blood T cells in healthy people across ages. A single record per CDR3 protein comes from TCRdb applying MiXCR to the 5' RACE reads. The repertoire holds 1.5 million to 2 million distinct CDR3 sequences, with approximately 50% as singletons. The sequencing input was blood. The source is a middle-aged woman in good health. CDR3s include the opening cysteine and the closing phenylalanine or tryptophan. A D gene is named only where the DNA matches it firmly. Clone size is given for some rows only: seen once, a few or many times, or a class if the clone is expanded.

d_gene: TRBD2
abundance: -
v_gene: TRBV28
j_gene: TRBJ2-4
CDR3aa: CASSPPPLAVAKNIQYF
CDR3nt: TGTGCCAGCAGTCCCCCCCCTCTAGCGGTAGCCAAAAACATTCAGTACTTC

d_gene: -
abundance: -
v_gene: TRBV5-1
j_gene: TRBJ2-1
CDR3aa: CASSWAWGQDEQFF
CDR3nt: TGCGCAAGCAGCTGGGCCTGGGGGCAGGATGAGCAGTTCTTC

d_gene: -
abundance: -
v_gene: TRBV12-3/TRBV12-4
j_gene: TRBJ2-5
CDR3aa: CASSPQVVETQYF
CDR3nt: TGTGCCAGCAGCCCACAGGTAGTGGAGACCCAGTACTTC

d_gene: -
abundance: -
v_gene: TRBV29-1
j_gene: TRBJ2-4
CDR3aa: CSGGGGLGKNIQYF
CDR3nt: TGCAGCGGAGGAGGAGGGCTGGGCAAAAACATTCAGTACTTC

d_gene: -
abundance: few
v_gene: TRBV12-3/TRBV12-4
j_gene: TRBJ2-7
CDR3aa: CASSLGSGPLEQYF
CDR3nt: TGTGCCAGCAGTTTAGGTTCGGGGCCTCTCGAGCAGTACTTC

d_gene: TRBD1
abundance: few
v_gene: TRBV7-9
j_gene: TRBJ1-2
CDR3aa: CASSFRDRGSGYTF
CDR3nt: TGTGCCAGCAGCTTTCGGGACAGGGGATCCGGCTACACCTTC

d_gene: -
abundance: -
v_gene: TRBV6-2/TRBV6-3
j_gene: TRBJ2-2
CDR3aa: CASSYLVRPQGTGELFF
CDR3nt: TGTGCCAGCAGTTACCTGGTTAGGCCGCAGGGCACCGGGGAGCTGTTTTTT

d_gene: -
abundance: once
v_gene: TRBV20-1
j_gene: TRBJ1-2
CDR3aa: CSATPGSYGYTF
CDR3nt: TGCAGTGCTACCCCAGGGAGCTATGGCTACACCTTC

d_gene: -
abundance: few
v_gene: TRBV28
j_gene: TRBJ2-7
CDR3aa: CASRIRGYEQYF
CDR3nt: TGTGCCAGCAGGATCAGGGGTTACGAGCAGTACTTC

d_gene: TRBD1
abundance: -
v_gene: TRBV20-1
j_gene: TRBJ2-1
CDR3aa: CSARREGGDEQFF
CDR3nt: TGCAGTGCTAGACGGGAAGGGGGCGATGAGCAGTTCTTC